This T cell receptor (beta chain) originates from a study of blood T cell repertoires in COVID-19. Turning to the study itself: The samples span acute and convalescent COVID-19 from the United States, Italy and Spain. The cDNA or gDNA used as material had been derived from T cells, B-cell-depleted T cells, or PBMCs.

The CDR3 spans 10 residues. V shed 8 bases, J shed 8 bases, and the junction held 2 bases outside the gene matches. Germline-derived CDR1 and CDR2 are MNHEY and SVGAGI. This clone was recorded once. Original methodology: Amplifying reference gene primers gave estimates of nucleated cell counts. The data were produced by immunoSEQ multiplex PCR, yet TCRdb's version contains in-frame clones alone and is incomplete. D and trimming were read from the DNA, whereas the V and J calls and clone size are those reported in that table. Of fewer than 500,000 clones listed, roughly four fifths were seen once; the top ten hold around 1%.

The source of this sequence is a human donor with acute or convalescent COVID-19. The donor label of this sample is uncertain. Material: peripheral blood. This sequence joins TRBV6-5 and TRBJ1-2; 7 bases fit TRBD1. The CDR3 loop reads CASYRGGYTF. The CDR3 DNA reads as TGTGCCAGCTACAGGGGCGGCTACACCTTC.